The source of this TCR beta chain is a study of metastatic and nonmetastatic thyroid tumors. Study at large: Thyroid patients, malignant and benign, had repertoires compared across blood and tumor or nodule tissue. Findings and caveats of the study: Across blood and tumor, TCR beta diversity in malignant thyroid tumors was reportedly significantly higher than in benign nodules.

This clone has a count of ten or more. Its cognate antigen is unknown. Germline V gene data show CDR1 as DFQATT and CDR2 as SNEGSKA (reference sequence). This CDR3 is 15 amino acids long. Trimming stripped 5 bases from V and 0 bases from J, with 14 bases between. Each patient came to thyroid surgery without any prior treatment (of any kind). TCRdb re-called the PCR reads with MiXCR. The repertoire holds roughly 90,000 clones, with under 15% as singletons. V and J are TRBV20-1 and TRBJ2-4; D gene unclear. The TCR originated in a female donor with papillary thyroid cancer or a benign thyroid nodule (not recorded which). Some clones in this sample may be carry-over from other donors' samples. Sequencing was carried out using blood. The CDR3 is CSALRLPLAKNIQYF. CDR3 DNA sequence: TGCAGTGCTCTCCGACTGCCCCTAGCCAAAAACATTCAGTACTTC.